A single sample gave rise to the 2 T cell receptor beta chains below, sequenced in a study of persistence of HIV-infected CD4 T cells. The antigens for these receptors are not known. Sequencing used immunoSEQ version 4 in survey mode. The protocol was immunoSEQ multiplex PCR, while the TCRdb copy is restricted to in-frame clones and leaves out a portion. There are thousands of clones in the sample; under 80% occur only once, and around a fifth lies in the top ten. Lysates of CMV-infected fibroblasts at around 9.1 ug/mL stimulated these cells. Responding CD4+ T cells were sorted by upregulation of both CD40 ligand and CD69. The sequencing here drew on CD4+ T cells sorted from PBMCs after approximately 20-hour stimulation, taken from a patient who received antiretroviral therapy. The receptors were gathered from an adult man with HIV who was CMV-seropositive.

V is TRBV7-8 and J is TRBJ2-1; 8 bases agree with TRBD2. Germline V gene sequence: CDR1 SGHVS, CDR2 FQNEAQ. The CDR3 has 17 amino acids. V shed 1 base and J 2 bases; nucleotides not matched to a gene: 7. CDR3 bases: TGTGCCAGCAGCTTAGTGGCGGGGGGCGTCGCCTACAATGAGCAGTTCTTC. It encodes CASSLVAGGVAYNEQFF.

The chain carries TRBV5-6 and TRBJ2-5; D ambiguous. Germline-derived CDR1 and CDR2 are SGHDT and YYEEEE. V gave up 3 bases and J gave up 1 base, with 19 bases separating them. The CDR3 covers 17 residues. This chain's CDR3 is CASSYFTRARFQETQYF. CDR3 coding DNA: TGTGCCAGCAGCTACTTCACCCGCGCGAGGTTCCAAGAGACCCAGTACTTC. Drawing the rest from reference TRBV5-6 and TRBJ2-5, the complete variable domain is DAGVTQSPTHLIKTRGQQVTLRCSPKSGHDTVSWYQQALGQGPQFIFQYYEEEERQRGNFPDRFSGHQFPNYSSELNVNALLLGDSALYLCASSYFTRARFQETQYFGPGTRLLVL.